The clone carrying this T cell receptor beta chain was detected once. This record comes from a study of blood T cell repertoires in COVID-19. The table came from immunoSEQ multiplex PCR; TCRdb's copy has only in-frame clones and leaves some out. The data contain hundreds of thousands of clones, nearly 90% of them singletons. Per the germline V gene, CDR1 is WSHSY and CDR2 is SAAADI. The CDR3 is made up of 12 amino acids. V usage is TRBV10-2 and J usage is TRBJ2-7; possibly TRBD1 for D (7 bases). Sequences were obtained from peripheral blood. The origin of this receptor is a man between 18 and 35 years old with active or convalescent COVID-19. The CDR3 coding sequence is TGCGCGAGCGGGCAGGGGGTGTACGAGCAGTACTTC. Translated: CASGQGVYEQYF.